This T cell receptor beta chain is from a study of OX40 agonist ivuxolimab in advanced cancers. Repertoires were generated with immunoSEQ multiplex PCR, while TCRdb's copy carries only in-frame clones and drops some. The sample contains 60,000 to 100,000 clones, under 90% of which appear only once. V was pared by 10 bases and J by 6 bases, with 20 bases of the junction left unmatched. The V gene's germline CDR1 is KGHSH and CDR2 LQKENI. The length of the CDR3 is 17 residues. In the case of this clone: Antigen unknown.

Study-wide results and caveats: Dose levels from 0.1 to 3.0 mg/kg saw CD4+ and CD8+ blood T cells expand clonally by week 6.

The sequencing here drew on CD4+ or CD8+ T cells sorted from blood, taken in a trial of the OX40 agonist ivuxolimab. J is TRBJ2-2 and V is TRBV18; 7 bases align to TRBD1. The receptor comes from an adult with an advanced solid tumor such as melanoma, head and neck, liver or kidney cancer. CDR3 nucleotide sequence: TGTGCCACCGCGGCCCCCCTTATGAGGGGGCGCCCCGGGGAGCTGTTTTTT. Residues: CATAAPLMRGRPGELFF.